This TCR beta chain was retrieved from a study of tumor and adjacent non-tumor tissue in lung cancer. Three rounds of nested PCR, following a modified ARM-PCR protocol, produced the TCRbeta library. TCRdb recomputed calls from the multiplex PCR reads with MiXCR, one row per CDR3 protein. The table includes tens of thousands of distinct CDR3 sequences, around 64% detected once. The template was RNA from unsorted bulk tissue. The source of this sequence is a man in his 60s with non-small cell lung cancer. The material sequenced was lung tumor tissue.

The CDR3 here is CAVSYHREARIDEQFF. As DNA, the CDR3 is TGTGCCGTCAGTTACCACAGAGAGGCTCGTATAGATGAGCAGTTCTTC. V gene TRBV6-6 combines with J gene TRBJ2-1; D is ambiguous. Between the trimmed V and J ends, which lost 11 bases and 8 bases, there was a span of 28 bases. Germline V gene sequence: CDR1 MNHNY, CDR2 SVGAGI (reference sequence). The length of the CDR3 is 16 residues.